The following is a T cell receptor (beta chain) sequence with its context. Its antigen is not known. The length of the CDR3 is 14 residues. V shed 7 bases and J shed 3 bases, with 17 bases lying between them. The germline V gene encodes CDR1 SQVTM and CDR2 ANQGSEA. This sample was taken from a study of CD8 T cell repertoires and HIV-1 epitope variants. TCRdb's copy holds only in-frame clones and misses some; the assay was immunoSEQ multiplex PCR. Here the sample spans about 4,000 clones, around three fifths being singletons. Sequenced sample: cultured CD8+ T cells derived from PBMCs. The receptor comes from a male donor with HIV. V is TRBV29-1 and J is TRBJ2-3; D is possibly TRBD2 (5 bases). CDR3 sequence: CSAGYEGLTDTQYF. The CDR3 DNA is TGCAGCGCCGGATATGAGGGATTAACAGATACGCAGTATTTT.